These 26 T cell receptor beta chains were all obtained from the same sample, sequenced in a study of T-cell reconstitution after alpha-beta-depleted transplantation in children. Unique molecular identifiers were incorporated during preparation of the TCRbeta library. TCRdb independently ran MiXCR on the PCR reads; one entry per CDR3 protein. The table has 95,000 to 150,000 distinct CDR3 sequences, 23% seen once. Sequenced here: PBMCs, mostly from graft donor cells, sampled 180 days after TCRalphabeta/CD19-depleted stem cell transplant. These TCRs come from a male patient between 2 and 10 years old who had a stem cell transplant for chronic granulomatous disease, so the T cells may come from the graft donor.

The chain joins TRBV5-5 to TRBJ2-5; D may be TRBD2 (6 bases). Between the trimmed V and J ends, which lost 1 base and 4 bases, there was a span of 14 bases. This CDR3 comprises 15 residues. Germline CDR1 SGHKS, CDR2 YYEKEE (reference sequence). CDR3 amino acids: CASSLLFGGSETQYF. The CDR3 DNA is TGTGCCAGCAGCTTGTTGTTTGGGGGGTCAGAGACCCAGTACTTC.

The J gene is TRBJ1-1, the V gene TRBV7-6; no definite D call. V was clipped by 4 bases and J by 1 base, with 7 bases between them. The CDR3 is 13 residues long. The germline V gene encodes CDR1 SGHVS and CDR2 FNYEAQ. The CDR3 DNA sequence: TGTGCCAGCAGCTCCGTGGAGAACACTGAAGCTTTCTTT. Its translation: CASSSVENTEAFF.

The rearrangement uses TRBV5-1 and TRBJ2-7; unclear D gene. Per germline, CDR1 SGHRS and CDR2 YFSETQ. V was cut by 0 bases and J by 2 bases, with 9 bases left in between. The CDR3 loop spans 14 amino acids. CDR3 sequence reads: CASSLDGFTYEQYF. The CDR3 DNA is TGCGCCAGCAGCTTGGACGGATTCACCTACGAGCAGTACTTC.

This chain joins TRBV14 and TRBJ2-1; 8 positions match TRBD1. CDR1 and CDR2 (germline): SGHDN, FVKESK. The CDR3 is made up of 17 amino acids. V was pared by 0 bases and J by 3 bases, with 7 bases of the junction left unmatched. The CDR3 protein is CASSQDPSRGLYNEQFF. In DNA form, the CDR3 reads TGTGCCAGCAGCCAAGATCCGTCCAGGGGGCTCTACAATGAGCAGTTCTTC.

This clonotype was detected many times. J is TRBJ2-2 and V is TRBV20-1; maybe TRBD2 (6 bases). Per the germline V gene, CDR1 is DFQATT and CDR2 is SNEGSKA (reference sequence). V lost 0 bases, J lost 5 bases, and 28 bases lay in between. The CDR3 covers 20 residues. Written as DNA, the CDR3 is TGCAGTGCTAGAGATTGGGAACAGGAGGGACGGGGCGGTTGGACCGGGGAGCTGTTTTTT. It yields the protein CSARDWEQEGRGGWTGELFF.

Ten or more counts support this clonotype. The rearrangement links TRBV12-3 or TRBV12-4 to TRBJ1-2; D not certain. The germline V and J ends were trimmed by 3 bases and 7 bases, with 15 bases remaining between them. The CDR3 consists of 14 residues. The CDR3 DNA reads as TGTGCCAGCAGTTTGGTCTTTGGCTTTAGTGGCTACACCTTC. It is translated as CASSLVFGFSGYTF.

At least ten counts were recorded for this clonotype. This chain connects TRBV7-2 to TRBJ2-7, with no clear D. Germline V gives CDR1 SGHTA, CDR2 FQGNSA. CDR3 size: 11 residues. The V and J ends lost 0 bases and 6 bases respectively, with 3 bases between them. Written as DNA, the CDR3 is TGTGCCAGCAGCTTAGCGGCCGAGCAGTACTTC. Protein product: CASSLAAEQYF.

The chain links TRBV20-1 to TRBJ1-6; 8 bases line up with TRBD1. Germline V gene lookup returns CDR1 DFQATT and CDR2 SNEGSKA (reference sequence). This CDR3 has 14 amino acids. Trimming cost V 5 bases and J 4 bases; bases outside gene matches: 4. The CDR3 reads CSALDREYNSPLHF. CDR3 sequence (DNA): TGCAGTGCTTTGGACAGGGAGTATAATTCACCCCTCCACTTT.

The table lists this clonotype with a few counts. V and J are TRBV7-2 and TRBJ2-1, with 8 positions matching TRBD1. The germline V gene has CDR1 SGHTA and CDR2 FQGNSA. Germline trimming cut 4 bases from V and 8 bases from J; bases unmatched to any gene: 10. This CDR3 is built from 15 residues. The DNA for the CDR3 is TGTGCCAGCAGCTACTTGGGACAGGTGGGAGATGAGCAGTTCTTC. This encodes CASSYLGQVGDEQFF. The whole variable domain, filled in from reference TRBV7-2 and TRBJ2-1, reads GAGVSQSPSNKVTEKGKDVELRCDPISGHTALYWYRQSLGQGLEFLIYFQGNSAPDKSGLPSDRFSAERTGGSVSTLTIQRTQQEDSAVYLCASSYLGQVGDEQFFGPGTRLTVL.

The chain employs TRBV29-1 and TRBJ2-5, with D possibly being TRBD1 (6 bases). CDR3 length: 14 amino acids. The germline V gene has CDR1 SQVTM and CDR2 ANQGSEA. Deletions cut 1 base from V and 2 bases from J, with 11 bases between. The CDR3 is CSVEGTANQETQYF. CDR3 bases: TGCAGCGTTGAAGGGACAGCGAATCAAGAGACCCAGTACTTC.

This CDR3 is CASSLDGRPRDTQYF. CDR3 nucleotides: TGTGCCAGCAGCTTAGACGGGAGACCGCGGGATACGCAGTATTTT. J is TRBJ2-3 and V is TRBV7-3; possibly TRBD2 for D (6 bases). Germline CDR1 and CDR2: SGHTA and FQGTGA. The CDR3 has 15 amino acids. V lost 2 bases to trimming and J lost 6 bases, with 15 bases between them.

This clonotype was seen repeatedly, ten times or more. The rearrangement joins TRBV29-1 to TRBJ2-7; 8 nucleotides align to TRBD1. Germline V CDR1 and CDR2: SQVTM, ANQGSEA. The trim removed 6 bases at V and 8 bases at J, leaving 6 bases unmatched. This CDR3 comprises 11 residues. CDR3 DNA sequence: TGCAGCGTCGATACAGGGGGGAAGCAGTACTTC. Translated, it gives CSVDTGGKQYF.

This clonotype occurred many times. The chain uses TRBV5-6 and TRBJ2-3; 7 positions agree with TRBD2. Germline lookup yields CDR1 SGHDT and CDR2 YYEEEE. The CDR3 sequence is 15 residues long. The J segment lost 2 bases and the V segment lost 2 bases, leaving 5 bases of the junction unmatched. CDR3 DNA sequence: TGTGCCAGCAGCTTACCGGGACTATACACAGATACGCAGTATTTT. Its translation: CASSLPGLYTDTQYF. The whole variable domain, filled in from reference TRBV5-6 and TRBJ2-3, reads DAGVTQSPTHLIKTRGQQVTLRCSPKSGHDTVSWYQQALGQGPQFIFQYYEEEERQRGNFPDRFSGHQFPNYSSELNVNALLLGDSALYLCASSLPGLYTDTQYFGPGTRLTVL.

The rearrangement links TRBV5-1 to TRBJ1-1; TRBD1 matches at 8 bases. The germline V gene encodes CDR1 SGHRS and CDR2 YFSETQ. The CDR3 is 14 residues long. The V gene end was trimmed by 4 bases and the J gene end by 3 bases; junction bases not matched to a gene: 5. This chain's CDR3 is CASSRQGWDTEAFF. In nucleotides, the CDR3 is TGCGCCAGCAGCCGACAGGGGTGGGACACTGAAGCTTTCTTT.

This clonotype was seen ten or more times. The V gene is TRBV27, the J gene TRBJ1-5; unclear D gene. This CDR3 is 14 amino acids long. The ends were cut back, 6 bases at V and 2 bases at J, with 11 bases in the middle. Looked up from germline, CDR1 is MNHEY and CDR2 is SMNVEV (reference sequence). CDR3 residues: CASSSTWGNQPQHF. CDR3 sequence (DNA): TGTGCCAGCAGCTCGACATGGGGCAATCAGCCCCAGCATTTT.

This rearrangement joins TRBV29-1 to TRBJ2-7; D is perhaps TRBD1 (6 bases). V lost 6 bases and J lost 5, with 20 bases in between. The V gene's germline CDR1 is SQVTM and CDR2 ANQGSEA. The CDR3 runs 14 residues. The CDR3 region is CSVFGDNPAHEQYF. Here the CDR3 DNA reads TGCAGCGTCTTCGGGGACAACCCGGCCCACGAGCAGTACTTC.

This clonotype appeared a few times. This sequence joins TRBV10-3 and TRBJ1-1, with D hard to call. V lost 5 bases to trimming and J lost 1 base, with 8 bases between them. The CDR3 length is 13 residues. Germline CDR1 reads ENHRY; CDR2 reads SYGVKD. The CDR3, as DNA: TGTGCCATCAGTAATAAGCCGAACACTGAAGCTTTCTTT. It encodes CAISNKPNTEAFF.

This clonotype appeared a few times. This rearrangement joins TRBV20-1 to TRBJ2-3; 11 nucleotides agree with TRBD2. In germline, CDR1 is DFQATT, CDR2 SNEGSKA (reference sequence). Trimming removed 3 bases from V and 0 bases from J; junction bases left unmatched: 17. This CDR3 contains 20 residues. CDR3 in DNA: TGCAGTGCTAGGTCGGGCACTAGCGGGGGCCCAGATACTAGCACAGATACGCAGTATTTT. Translated, it gives CSARSGTSGGPDTSTDTQYF.

The table lists this clonotype with many counts. J is TRBJ2-7 and V is TRBV20-1, with a weak D call TRBD2 (5 bases). The CDR3 spans 12 residues. Trimming removed 6 bases from V and 2 bases from J, with 11 bases in between. The germline V gene has CDR1 DFQATT and CDR2 SNEGSKA (reference sequence). Here the CDR3 DNA reads TGCAGTGCAACGGGATTAACCTACGAGCAGTACTTC. This sequence encodes CSATGLTYEQYF.

Only a few counts were recorded for this clonotype. The J gene is TRBJ2-1, the V gene TRBV20-1, with 10 bases fitting TRBD1. The length of the CDR3 is 10 residues. The germline V gene has CDR1 DFQATT and CDR2 SNEGSKA (reference sequence). Trimming cost V 5 bases and J 12 bases; bases outside gene matches: 1. The CDR3 loop is CSAGTGAQFF. CDR3 in DNA: TGCAGTGCTGGGACAGGGGCGCAGTTCTTC.

The V call is TRBV12-3 or TRBV12-4, the J call TRBJ2-7; D gene unclear. The CDR3 has 12 residues. V lost 5 bases to trimming and J lost 3 bases, with 8 bases between them. The CDR3 spells CASSALLYEQYF. In nucleotides, the CDR3 is TGTGCCAGCAGTGCGCTCCTCTACGAGCAGTACTTC.

The rearrangement joins TRBV20-1 to TRBJ2-3; 9 bases match TRBD1. Germline trimming cut 1 base from V and 5 bases from J; bases unmatched to any gene: 16. The germline V gene encodes CDR1 DFQATT and CDR2 SNEGSKA (reference sequence). The CDR3 contains 18 residues. The CDR3: CSARVLPTGGYMVDTQYF. CDR3 sequence (DNA): TGCAGTGCTAGAGTCTTGCCGACAGGGGGATATATGGTAGATACGCAGTATTTT.

The V call is TRBV18, the J call TRBJ2-3; D perhaps matches TRBD1 (6 bases). This CDR3 has 15 amino acids. Germline values: CDR1 KGHSH, CDR2 LQKENI. V dropped 2 bases and J dropped 6 bases, with 15 bases sitting between them. This CDR3 reads CASSPGTRTPDTQYF. The CDR3 DNA follows: TGTGCCAGCTCACCAGGGACAAGGACACCCGATACGCAGTATTTT. The full variable domain, with the rest looked up from reference TRBV18 and TRBJ2-3, is NAGVMQNPRHLVRRRGQEARLRCSPMKGHSHVYWYRQLPEEGLKFMVYLQKENIIDESGMPKERFSAEFPKEGPSILRIQQVVRGDSAAYFCASSPGTRTPDTQYFGPGTRLTVL.

This clonotype was seen ten or more times. This sequence joins TRBV7-8 and TRBJ2-3, with 11 nucleotides matching TRBD2. The CDR3 covers 18 residues. Unmatched junction bases numbered 6, after V lost 1 base and J lost 0 bases. Looked up from germline, CDR1 is SGHVS and CDR2 is FQNEAQ. CDR3 sequence: CASSLVRPSGGSTDTQYF. The CDR3 bases are TGTGCCAGCAGCTTAGTGCGACCTAGCGGGGGGAGCACAGATACGCAGTATTTT.

The genes are TRBV29-1 and TRBJ1-2, with a possible D match to TRBD1 (5 bases). CDR3 length: 13 residues. Trimming took 5 bases from V and 4 from J, leaving 14 bases between them. CDR1 and CDR2 (germline): SQVTM, ANQGSEA. The CDR3 protein is CSVKNAGVYGYTF. As DNA, the CDR3 is TGCAGCGTTAAAAACGCGGGGGTCTATGGCTACACCTTC.

Ten or more counts support this clonotype. The chain is built from TRBV7-9 and TRBJ2-1, with TRBD2 matching over 10 bases. This CDR3 is 14 amino acids long. Germline CDR1 reads SEHNR; CDR2 reads FQNEAQ (reference sequence). The J segment lost 9 bases and the V segment lost 5 bases, leaving 7 bases of the junction unmatched. In DNA, the CDR3 is TGTGCCAGCAGCCCAGGGACTAGCGCCGGTGAGCAGTTCTTC. It translates to CASSPGTSAGEQFF.